Listed here is a single T cell receptor beta chain. What it recognizes is unknown. The germline V gene encodes CDR1 SNHLY and CDR2 FYNNEI. The CDR3 runs 17 residues. The V and J ends lost 5 bases and 0 bases respectively, with 17 bases between them. This sample was taken from a study of identical twins. Template switching introduced a universal primer site, and the cDNA bore unique molecular identifiers. TCRdb used MiXCR to reprocess the 5' RACE reads, holding one entry per CDR3 protein. The data hold approximately 890,000 distinct CDR3 sequences, with 10% to 15% observed a single time. Study-wide results and limits: The study found that models underestimated out-of-frame TCR alpha sharing in monozygotic twins.

This sample was also put to use in a study of yellow fever vaccine responses in identical twins.

J is TRBJ1-5 and V is TRBV2, with a tentative D call TRBD1 (6 bases). Sequencing was performed on PBMCs. The TCR was taken from a woman between 18 and 29 years old in good health. CDR3 coding DNA: TGTGCCAGCAGTATTCCTTCACAGGGATATAGCAATCAGCCCCAGCATTTT. It codes for CASSIPSQGYSNQPQHF.